This T cell receptor beta chain was identified in a study of T cell responses to AZD1222 COVID-19 vaccine. Study results and limitations: In all cases, repertoires were sampled only after the peak T cell response. Breadth and depth of Spike-specific TCRs rose after two AZD1222 doses.

Trimming took off 5 bases at V and 2 bases at J, with 9 bases between the two ends. Germline assignment: CDR1 LGHDT and CDR2 YNNKEL (reference sequence). The length of the CDR3 is 14 residues. As for this clone: Its target is not known.

The repertoire was sequenced with immunoSEQ multiplex PCR; TCRdb's copy has only in-frame clones and lacks some. The sample holds approximately 60,000 clones, approximately 83% seen once. This chain links TRBV3-1 (or the pseudogene TRBV3-2) with TRBJ2-2; D is perhaps TRBD2 (6 bases). This TCR was recovered from an adult in good health. The sample was peripheral blood, taken on day 0 of AZD1222 vaccination. For the CDR3, the DNA is TGTGCCAGCAGCGGCGGGACCAACACCGGGGAGCTGTTTTTT. Translation: CASSGGTNTGELFF.